These T cell receptor beta chains were read from a single sample in a study of technical replicates of blood from several donors. Profiled with immunoSEQ multiplex PCR; TCRdb holds only in-frame clones, not every one. The sample includes 58,000 or so clones, approximately 83% seen only once; the top ten take approximately 5%. The source material was PBMCs. The receptors were sampled from a human donor in good health. Some clones in this sample may be carry-over from other donors' samples. The CDR3 runs from the conserved cysteine through the conserved F or W. The order of the fields is CDR3 DNA, CDR3 protein, J gene, V gene, CDR3 length, D gene. D genes are given only for firm matches.

cdr3_nt: TGTGCCAGCAGCCCAATTGTAGCTGGGGCCAACGTCCTGACTTTC
cdr3_aa: CASSPIVAGANVLTF
j_call: TRBJ2-6
v_call: TRBV7-9
cdr3_length: 15
d_call: NA

cdr3_nt: TGTGCCAGCAGCTATGGCGGGAGGGGCAATGAGCAGTTCTTC
cdr3_aa: CASSYGGRGNEQFF
j_call: TRBJ2-1
v_call: TRBV4-2
cdr3_length: 14
d_call: TRBD2

cdr3_nt: TGTGCCAGCAGCTCCGCGGGACAGTCCTACGAGCAGTACTTC
cdr3_aa: CASSSAGQSYEQYF
j_call: TRBJ2-7
v_call: TRBV7-6
cdr3_length: 14
d_call: NA

cdr3_nt: TGTGCCAGCAGGTTTGCAGGGTTTACGCAGTATTTT
cdr3_aa: CASRFAGFTQYF
j_call: TRBJ2-3
v_call: TRBV2
cdr3_length: 12
d_call: NA

cdr3_nt: TGTGCCAGCAGCCCCGAGGTAGCGGGGGCCCAGCAGTACTTC
cdr3_aa: CASSPEVAGAQQYF
j_call: TRBJ2-7
v_call: TRBV7-3
cdr3_length: 14
d_call: TRBD2

cdr3_nt: TGTGCCAGCAGCCTGAGCGGGGGGGGCACAACGGAGCAGTTCTTC
cdr3_aa: CASSLSGGGTTEQFF
j_call: TRBJ2-1
v_call: TRBV2
cdr3_length: 15
d_call: TRBD2

cdr3_nt: TGTGCCAGCAGCTTTACGGCCAGCGGGAACGACGAGCAGTACTTC
cdr3_aa: CASSFTASGNDEQYF
j_call: TRBJ2-7
v_call: TRBV7-3
cdr3_length: 15
d_call: TRBD2

cdr3_nt: TGCGCCAGCAGTCAAATTCTGCAGGGAGGGTATCAGCCCCAGCATTTT
cdr3_aa: CASSQILQGGYQPQHF
j_call: TRBJ1-5
v_call: TRBV23-1
cdr3_length: 16
d_call: NA

cdr3_nt: TGTGCCAGCGCGCCCTCCTACAATGAGCAGTTCTTC
cdr3_aa: CASAPSYNEQFF
j_call: TRBJ2-1
v_call: TRBV7-2
cdr3_length: 12
d_call: NA

cdr3_nt: TGCGCCAGCGGTCTAGCGGGAGGGCGGGGTGGCACAGATACGCAGTATTTT
cdr3_aa: CASGLAGGRGGTDTQYF
j_call: TRBJ2-3
v_call: TRBV4-1
cdr3_length: 17
d_call: TRBD2

cdr3_nt: TGTGCCAGCTCGCCATCGGACACTTATCAGCCCCAGCATTTT
cdr3_aa: CASSPSDTYQPQHF
j_call: TRBJ1-5
v_call: TRBV18
cdr3_length: 14
d_call: NA

cdr3_nt: TGTGCCAGCTCACCACCTCTACTCTGGAACACTGAAGCTTTCTTT
cdr3_aa: CASSPPLLWNTEAFF
j_call: TRBJ1-1
v_call: TRBV18
cdr3_length: 15
d_call: NA

cdr3_nt: TGCAGCGTCAGGGATAGCAATCAGCCCCAGCATTTT
cdr3_aa: CSVRDSNQPQHF
j_call: TRBJ1-5
v_call: TRBV29-1
cdr3_length: 12
d_call: NA

cdr3_nt: TGCGCCAGCAGTCACAAAGTTCGGAATCAGCCCCAGCATTTT
cdr3_aa: CASSHKVRNQPQHF
j_call: TRBJ1-5
v_call: TRBV23-1
cdr3_length: 14
d_call: NA

cdr3_nt: TGTGCCAGCAGCGGGGGACAGAGATTTGAAAAACTGTTTTTT
cdr3_aa: CASSGGQRFEKLFF
j_call: TRBJ1-4
v_call: TRBV5-8
cdr3_length: 14
d_call: TRBD1

cdr3_nt: TGTGCCAGCAGCTTCTCCGGGACAGGCACCTACGAGCAGTACTTC
cdr3_aa: CASSFSGTGTYEQYF
j_call: TRBJ2-7
v_call: TRBV5-5
cdr3_length: 15
d_call: TRBD1